Following are 19 T cell receptor beta chains from one sample sequenced in a study of beta chain features in type 1 diabetes. Sequenced material consisted of expressed TCRB transcripts (all of the isolated RNA was reverse transcribed). Sequencing used immunoSEQ multiplex PCR; TCRdb keeps in-frame clones, though not all of them. Here the sample spans about 660,000 clones, about 14% being singletons. Their antigens are not known. Broader study findings: Researchers report that Type 1 diabetes patients had moderately but significantly shorter TCRB CDR3s across all four CD4+ subsets.

The sample consisted of naive CD4+ T cells from blood. The receptors originated from a man younger than 35 with type 1 diabetes.

This clone came up a few times. This rearrangement joins TRBV6-6 to TRBJ1-4; no firm D call. The V gene lost 6 bases and the J gene lost 1 base, with 12 bases spanning the gap. Germline CDR1 is MNHNY and CDR2 is SVGAGI (reference sequence). The length of the CDR3 is 15 residues. The CDR3 loop reads CASRPLQLTNEKLFF. In DNA, the CDR3 is TGTGCCAGCAGACCTCTACAGCTAACTAATGAAAAACTGTTTTTT.

The genes are TRBV5-4 and TRBJ1-2; possibly TRBD1 for D (6 bases). Trimming left V 1 base short and J 8 bases short, with 12 bases between. The germline V gene encodes CDR1 SGHNT and CDR2 YYREEE (reference sequence). This CDR3 spans 13 amino acids. CDR3 bases: TGTGCCAGCAGCTTGATACAGGGTTACGGCTACACCTTC. Its protein is CASSLIQGYGYTF. Looking up the rest from reference TRBV5-4 and TRBJ1-2 gives the full variable domain: ETGVTQSPTHLIKTRGQQVTLRCSSQSGHNTVSWYQQALGQGPQFIFQYYREEENGRGNFPPRFSGLQFPNYSSELNVNALELDDSALYLCASSLIQGYGYTFGSGTRLTVV.

The rearrangement joins TRBV27 to TRBJ2-7; D remains unclear. Germline assignment: CDR1 MNHEY and CDR2 SMNVEV (reference sequence). The CDR3 loop spans 14 amino acids. Trimming pared 4 bases from V and 4 bases from J, leaving 14 bases between. The CDR3 loop reads CASSSDVVSYEQYF. CDR3 nucleotides: TGTGCCAGCAGTTCCGACGTAGTTTCTTACGAGCAGTACTTC.

The gene calls are TRBV7-9 and TRBJ2-7; tentatively, D is TRBD2 (6 bases). The CDR3 is 16 amino acids. Germline V CDR1 and CDR2: SEHNR, FQNEAQ (reference sequence). Trimming pared 2 bases from V and 3 bases from J, leaving 17 bases between. This CDR3 reads CASSLKGTSHFYEQYF. CDR3 in DNA: TGTGCCAGCAGCTTAAAAGGGACTTCACACTTCTACGAGCAGTACTTC.

This chain links TRBV29-1 with TRBJ1-1; perhaps TRBD1 as D (6 bases). CDR3 length equals 13 residues. Germline CDR1 reads SQVTM; CDR2 reads ANQGSEA. Trimming left V 7 bases short and J 10 bases short, with 22 bases between. In nucleotides, the CDR3 is TGCAGCGGGAAAAGCCGACAGGTTAGCGGAGCTTTCTTT. Translated: CSGKSRQVSGAFF.

In its sample, this clone was seen a few times. CDR3 region: CASSETGKDQPQHF. CDR3 nucleotides: TGTGCCAGCAGCGAGACAGGGAAGGATCAGCCCCAGCATTTT. The chain uses TRBV5-6 and TRBJ1-5; 7 positions agree with TRBD1. The J segment lost 5 bases and the V segment lost 4 bases, leaving 6 bases of the junction unmatched. The CDR3 loop spans 14 amino acids. Per the germline V gene, CDR1 is SGHDT and CDR2 is YYEEEE.

The chain recombines TRBV5-1 with TRBJ2-3; D remains unclear. Germline CDR1 is SGHRS and CDR2 is YFSETQ. The CDR3 loop spans 14 amino acids. V lost 0 bases, J lost 4 bases, and 9 bases lay in between. CDR3 in DNA: TGCGCCAGCAGCTTGGGGCCTGGTGCAGATACGCAGTATTTT. It yields the protein CASSLGPGADTQYF.

The chain recombines TRBV28 with TRBJ2-7; D may be TRBD1 (6 bases). The CDR3 consists of 15 residues. From germline, CDR1 is MDHEN and CDR2 SYDVKM. Trimming cost V 4 bases and J 2 bases, with 15 bases left between them. The CDR3 DNA is TGTGCCAGCAGTTCGGCGACAGGCGTAACCTACGAGCAGTACTTC. Translated, it gives CASSSATGVTYEQYF.

The V and J genes are TRBV30 and TRBJ2-2; D is ambiguous. Germline assignment: CDR1 GTSNPN and CDR2 SVGIG (reference sequence). Trimming removed 5 bases at V and 13 bases at J, with 17 bases between. This CDR3 region has 12 residues. CDR3 protein: CAWGTAGLGLFF. The CDR3 DNA sequence: TGTGCCTGGGGTACGGCCGGGTTGGGGCTGTTTTTT.

The chain combines TRBV28 with TRBJ2-5, with 8 bases that match TRBD1. The CDR3 runs to 13 residues. V lost 7 bases, J lost 10 bases, and 11 bases stayed unmatched. Germline CDR1 and CDR2: MDHEN and SYDVKM. Written as DNA, the CDR3 is TGTGCCAGCAACCGGATCGACAGGGGAATCCAGTACTTC. It codes for CASNRIDRGIQYF.

The chain combines TRBV5-6 with TRBJ2-7; D is perhaps TRBD2 (5 bases). Trimming took 1 base from V and 6 from J, leaving 5 bases between them. The CDR3 is 11 amino acids. CDR1 is SGHDT and CDR2 is YYEEEE in the germline V gene. The CDR3 is CASSLSGEQYF. CDR3 DNA: TGTGCCAGCAGCTTGAGCGGCGAGCAGTACTTC.

In this sample, this clone turned up a few times. V gene TRBV9 combines with J gene TRBJ1-1; TRBD1 is a possible D gene (6 bases). V lost 3 bases and J lost 3, with 12 bases in between. The CDR3 has 14 residues. Per the germline V gene, CDR1 is SGDLS and CDR2 is YYNGEE. The CDR3 here is CASSGQVVDTEAFF. Written as DNA, the CDR3 is TGTGCCAGCAGCGGACAGGTGGTGGACACTGAAGCTTTCTTT. Filled out from reference TRBV9 and TRBJ1-1, the complete variable domain reads DSGVTQTPKHLITATGQRVTLRCSPRSGDLSVYWYQQSLDQGLQFLIQYYNGEERAKGNILERFSAQQFPDLHSELNLSSLELGDSALYFCASSGQVVDTEAFFGQGTRLTVV.

The chain combines TRBV30 with TRBJ2-5; 9 bases are shared with TRBD2. V shed 0 bases and J 5 bases; nucleotides not matched to a gene: 10. The CDR3 sequence is 16 residues long. Germline CDR1 is GTSNPN and CDR2 is SVGIG (reference sequence). CDR3 region: CAWSVPLAGLGETQYF. CDR3 coding DNA: TGTGCCTGGAGTGTCCCGCTAGCGGGGCTGGGGGAGACCCAGTACTTC.

This sequence joins TRBV2 and TRBJ2-3, with D maybe TRBD1 (5 bases). The CDR3 spans 15 residues. In germline, CDR1 is SNHLY, CDR2 FYNNEI. Trimming stripped 7 bases from V and 1 base from J, with 15 bases between. The CDR3 loop reads CASTDSYAGTDTQYF. The CDR3 DNA is TGTGCCAGCACAGACAGTTATGCCGGCACAGATACGCAGTATTTT.

This clone showed up just a few times. The chain joins TRBV6-5 to TRBJ1-1, with TRBD1 as a possible D gene (5 bases). The germline gives CDR1 MNHEY, CDR2 SVGAGI. V was cut by 10 bases and J by 1 base, with 19 bases left in between. The CDR3 consists of 15 residues. The CDR3 DNA sequence: TGTGCCATAGGCGCCGTTGAGGGGCAGAACACTGAAGCTTTCTTT. It codes for CAIGAVEGQNTEAFF.

The J gene is TRBJ2-2, the V gene TRBV7-2; 7 bases fit TRBD1. The germline V gene has CDR1 SGHTA and CDR2 FQGNSA. The CDR3 is 15 residues long. The V segment lost 4 bases and the J segment 4 bases; nucleotides outside the gene matches: 6. The CDR3 region has the DNA TGTGCCAGCAGCTCCCGGGACAGAGGCACCGGGGAGCTGTTTTTT. Protein sequence: CASSSRDRGTGELFF.

This clone was counted a few times. This chain uses TRBV5-1 with TRBJ2-7; TRBD2 agrees at 10 bases. The V and J ends lost 4 bases and 4 bases, in that order; junction bases with no gene match: 26. The germline V gene has CDR1 SGHRS and CDR2 YFSETQ. The CDR3 extends over 21 amino acids. The CDR3, as DNA: TGCGCCAGCAGCCCCTGGGCCTCGGGGACTAGCGTTACCGAGGGTGGTTACGAGCAGTACTTC. Protein sequence: CASSPWASGTSVTEGGYEQYF.

The chain combines TRBV9 with TRBJ2-1; D possibly matches TRBD1 or TRBD2 (5 bases each). From germline, CDR1 is SGDLS and CDR2 YYNGEE. V lost 4 bases, J lost 8 bases, and 19 bases lay in between. The CDR3 is made up of 15 amino acids. The CDR3 loop is CASSPKAWGIYEQFF. CDR3 coding DNA: TGTGCCAGCAGCCCGAAGGCTTGGGGGATCTATGAGCAGTTCTTC. The full variable domain, rest sourced from reference TRBV9 and TRBJ2-1, is DSGVTQTPKHLITATGQRVTLRCSPRSGDLSVYWYQQSLDQGLQFLIQYYNGEERAKGNILERFSAQQFPDLHSELNLSSLELGDSALYFCASSPKAWGIYEQFFGPGTRLTVL.

This sequence joins TRBV23-1 and TRBJ2-2, with TRBD2 matching over 14 bases. TRBV23-1 is marked as an open reading frame, function uncertain. The V segment lost 6 bases and the J segment 3 bases; nucleotides outside the gene matches: 21. The CDR3 has 22 residues. The CDR3 nucleotides are TGCGCCAGCAGCCCACGCCAGTCCGGGACTAGCGGGAGTGAGGTCGACACCGGGGAGCTGTTTTTT. Translation gives CASSPRQSGTSGSEVDTGELFF.